This TCR beta chain comes out of a study of OX40 agonist ivuxolimab in advanced cancers. Overall study: Patients were given ivuxolimab, an antibody that agonizes OX40 (CD134). Checkpoint inhibitors had been given previously to roughly 40% of patients. Study outcomes and limitations: Clonal expansion among partial responders at 0.1-3.0 mg/kg ranked near the lowest. CD4+ and CD8+ blood T cells expanded clonally by week 6 at 0.1 to 3.0 mg/kg.

Produced via immunoSEQ multiplex PCR; TCRdb's table is partial and in-frame only. The sample contains tens of thousands of clones, 65% to 85% of which appear only once. A remark on this clone: Its specificity is not known.

The CDR3 runs 15 residues. Germline V gene lookup returns CDR1 LNHDA and CDR2 SQIVND (reference sequence). Trimming shortened V by 7 bases and J by 3 bases, and 17 bases separated the two germline ends. The genes are TRBV19 and TRBJ2-3; D is undetermined. The starting material was CD4+ or CD8+ T cells sorted from blood, obtained in a trial of the OX40 agonist ivuxolimab. The clonotype was recovered from an adult with an advanced solid tumor such as melanoma, head and neck, liver or kidney cancer. In DNA form, the CDR3 reads TGTGCCAGTAAATACCGCTCGGGTGGGACAGATACGCAGTATTTT. It encodes CASKYRSGGTDTQYF.